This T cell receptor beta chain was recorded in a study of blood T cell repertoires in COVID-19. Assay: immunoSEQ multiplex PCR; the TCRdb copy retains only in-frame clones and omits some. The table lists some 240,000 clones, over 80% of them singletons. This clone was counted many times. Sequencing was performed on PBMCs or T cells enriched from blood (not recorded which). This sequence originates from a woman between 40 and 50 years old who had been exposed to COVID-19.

In nucleotides, the CDR3 is TGTGCCAGCAGGTCACAGGCCAACGTCCTGACTTTC. This sequence encodes CASRSQANVLTF. The chain links TRBV5-5 to TRBJ2-6; D call uncertain. V lost 5 bases and J lost 6, with 6 bases in between. CDR3 size: 12 residues. Germline V gives CDR1 SGHKS, CDR2 YYEKEE (reference sequence).